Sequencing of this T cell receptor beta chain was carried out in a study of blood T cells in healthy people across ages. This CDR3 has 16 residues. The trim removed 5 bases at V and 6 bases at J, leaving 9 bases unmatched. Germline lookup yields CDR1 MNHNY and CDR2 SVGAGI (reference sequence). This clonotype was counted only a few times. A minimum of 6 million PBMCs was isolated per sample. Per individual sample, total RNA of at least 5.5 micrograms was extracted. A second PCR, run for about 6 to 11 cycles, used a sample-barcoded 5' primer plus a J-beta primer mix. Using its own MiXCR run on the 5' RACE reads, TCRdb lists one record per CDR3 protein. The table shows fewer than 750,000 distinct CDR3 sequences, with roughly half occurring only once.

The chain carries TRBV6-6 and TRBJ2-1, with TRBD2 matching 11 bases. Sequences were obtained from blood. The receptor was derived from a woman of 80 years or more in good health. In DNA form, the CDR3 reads TGTGCCAGCAGTCCCTCCGGGACTAGCGGTTTCAATGAGCAGTTCTTC. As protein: CASSPSGTSGFNEQFF.